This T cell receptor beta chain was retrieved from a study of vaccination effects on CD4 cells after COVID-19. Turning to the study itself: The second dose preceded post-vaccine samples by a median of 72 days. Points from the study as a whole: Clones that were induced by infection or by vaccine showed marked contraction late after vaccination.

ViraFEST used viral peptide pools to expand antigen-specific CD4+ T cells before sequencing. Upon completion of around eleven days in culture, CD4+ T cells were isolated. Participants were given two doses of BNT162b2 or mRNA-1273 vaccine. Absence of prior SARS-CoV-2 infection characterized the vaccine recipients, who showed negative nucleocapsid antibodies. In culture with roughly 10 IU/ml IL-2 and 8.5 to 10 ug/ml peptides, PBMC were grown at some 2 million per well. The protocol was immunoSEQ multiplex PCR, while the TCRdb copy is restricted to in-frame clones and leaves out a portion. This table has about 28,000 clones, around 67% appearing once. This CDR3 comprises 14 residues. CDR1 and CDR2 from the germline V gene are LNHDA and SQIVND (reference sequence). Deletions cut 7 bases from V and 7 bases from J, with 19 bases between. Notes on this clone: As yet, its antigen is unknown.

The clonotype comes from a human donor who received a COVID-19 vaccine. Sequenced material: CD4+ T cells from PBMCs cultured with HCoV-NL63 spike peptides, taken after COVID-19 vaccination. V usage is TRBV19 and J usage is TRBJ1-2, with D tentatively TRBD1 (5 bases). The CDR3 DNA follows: TGTGCCAGTATAGAAACCGGGGCGCCTTTTGGCTACACCTTC. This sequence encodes CASIETGAPFGYTF.